Detailed here is one TCR beta chain. What it recognizes is unknown. Participants, patients aged 18 to 65, had newly diagnosed hyperthyroidism with a duration under 2 months. The sample belongs to a study of T cells in Graves' hyperthyroidism and ophthalmopathy. CDR3 length equals 13 residues. From germline, CDR1 is DFQATT and CDR2 SNEGSKA (reference sequence). After removal of 4 bases from V and 5 bases from J, the junction contained 4 bases not matched to a gene. Overall study findings and caveats: Ophthalmopathy was distinguished from stable hyperthyroidism by 13 V-J signatures. Onset of ophthalmopathy came a median 6.5 months after the model predicted it.

TCR beta CDR3 region amplification was performed from RNA transcripts. The study used the HTBI primer set for a first-round RT-PCR of the TCR CDR3. TCRdb re-called the multiplex PCR reads through MiXCR, storing one row per CDR3 protein. The sample shows almost 600,000 distinct CDR3 sequences, approximately 44% of them seen only once. The sample was peripheral blood or thyroid tissue (not recorded which). V and J are TRBV20-1 and TRBJ1-5; TRBD1 agrees at 8 bases. The receptor's source is a young woman with Graves' hyperthyroidism. The CDR3 protein is CSATGQEHQPQHF. The CDR3 DNA reads TGCAGTGCTACGGGACAGGAACATCAGCCCCAGCATTTT.